This T cell receptor (beta chain) was sequenced during a study of T cell clonality in common variable immunodeficiency (dated by TCRdb to the mid-2010s). Study-level results and caveats: CVID TCRbeta sequences reportedly showed fewer deletions and N-nucleotide insertions and lacked highly modified clones with 13 or more V deletions. According to the authors, finding the cause of the higher clonality in CVID would require sequencing the repertoires of T cell subpopulations. Differences among patients in the CVID cohort limited the correlations between repertoire features and clinical complications. TCRbeta clonality was higher in CVID subjects than in healthy controls (t-test p = 0.018), and the increase was most characteristic of about a third of subjects. Even though DNA input was equal, the average per sample came to some 82,000 unique sequences for controls compared with 25,000 to 35,000 for CVID samples. Fewer TCRbeta clones were shared among CVID subjects than among healthy controls (p < 0.0001).

Its CDR3 holds 13 amino acids, cysteine through phenylalanine. The DNA has 30 bases, all within the CDR3, and is read from base 1. CDR1 is given as SNHLY and CDR2 as FYNNEI, both from the germline V gene. Cut back by 4 bases and 2 bases, the V and J ends lie 8 bases apart. Predominantly Caucasian heritage was noted among both the CVID patients and the healthy controls. From each donor, roughly 5 to 8.5 ml of heparinized peripheral whole blood was collected. Genomic DNA from adults with common variable immune deficiency (CVID) and from healthy adult controls was used for sequencing of TCRbeta CDR3 repertoires. There were approximately 22 healthy adult volunteers in the control group (roughly twelve female and roughly ten male), ranging in age from about 20 to 75 years, with a mean age of 34. Diluted blood was density-centrifuged over Hypaque 1077 or Ficoll-Paque to isolate peripheral blood mononuclear cells. Genomic DNA was obtained from unsorted mononuclear cells using either Qiagen column purification or a centrifugation-based method.

Equivalent amounts of genomic DNA from CVID and control samples were used as sequencing input. For every sample, a 60 bp segment covering the rearranged TCRbeta CDR3 region was amplified and then sequenced. The immunoSEQ assay, a bias-corrected multiplex PCR with high-throughput sequencing, was employed for TCRbeta amplification. As for how the authors treated the data: Every unique nucleotide sequence counted as a clone and was annotated with V, D and J genes, copy number and frequency. Sequences were labeled productive if in frame, and non-productive if out of frame or containing stop codons. Clonality was calculated from Shannon's entropy as previously described. Mean CDR3 Kyte-Doolittle hydropathy was derived from the predicted amino acid sequences of productive clones. Scaled V gene usage was hierarchically clustered using Manhattan distance and complete linkage with the R hclust function. Sharing of clones by CDR3 amino acid sequence was evaluated through resampling of 12 repertoires per group over 100 rounds. Repertoires were searched for 70 published EBV-specific and 245 published CMV-specific TCRbeta sequences. A couple of CVID samples that yielded fewer than 10,000 sequences were excluded from the analysis, so around 40 CVID repertoires were retained. What TCRdb holds here is the immuneACCESS table cut down to in-frame rearrangements. Part of the clones is not present; checked against another copy, under half of the missing clones reflect an unresolved V gene, and the others are unexplained. The DNA was the basis for D and trimming; V, J and clone size are from that table. For this sample, 40,000 to 45,000 clones are listed, none of them singletons. 10% of the sample goes to the ten largest clones.

This clone was seen at least ten times. This clone's antigen is unknown. The read ends 3 residues shy of where the CDR3 ends; the end is completed using the germline J gene. This sequence was found in a person between 18 and 70 years old in good health. Sequenced input: peripheral blood mononuclear cells. The receptor chain draws on TRBV2 and TRBJ1-1, with TRBD1 tentatively as D gene (5 bases match). The covered CDR3 bases are TGTGCCAGCAGTGGAGGGGTTAACACTGAA. Its translation reads: CASSGGVNTE. The CDR3 in its entirety is CASSGGVNTEAFF.